This passage covers 25 T cell receptor beta chains from one sample sequenced in a study of T-cell reconstitution after alpha-beta-depleted transplantation in children. Construction of the TCRbeta library involved unique molecular identifiers. TCRdb re-analysed the PCR reads in MiXCR, keeping a single row per CDR3 protein. The data show 190,000 or so distinct CDR3 sequences, over 5.5% seen once. Source: PBMCs from the stem cell graft donor, taken from the stem cell graft. The origin of the receptors is a human donor who donated a stem cell graft to a child with Wiskott-Aldrich syndrome.

This clonotype was detected many times. The chain has TRBV6-4 and TRBJ2-1, with TRBD1 matching 7 bases. Germline lookup yields CDR1 MRHNA and CDR2 SNTAGT. The V segment lost 3 bases and the J segment 6 bases; nucleotides outside the gene matches: 2. This CDR3 has 13 residues. DNA of the CDR3: TGTGCCAGCAGTGAGGGGACAGCCAATGAGCAGTTCTTC. Protein: CASSEGTANEQFF.

In this sample, this clonotype turned up a few times. The chain recombines TRBV4-3 with TRBJ1-1; a weak D match, TRBD1 (6 bases). Trimming shortened V by 7 bases and J by 4 bases, and 19 bases separated the two germline ends. Germline V gene data show CDR1 as LGHNA and CDR2 as YSLEER. This CDR3 has 15 residues. CDR3 loop: CASTQGNPGGTEAFF. CDR3 DNA sequence: TGCGCCAGCACCCAGGGGAATCCCGGGGGCACTGAAGCTTTCTTT.

This clonotype was detected ten times or more. This sequence joins TRBV10-3 and TRBJ2-7; D not certain. Germline V gene lookup returns CDR1 ENHRY and CDR2 SYGVKD. The CDR3 sequence is 13 residues long. Between the trimmed V and J ends, which lost 2 bases and 5 bases, there was a span of 10 bases. In DNA form, the CDR3 reads TGTGCCATCAGTGAGCCGAACAGCCACGAGCAGTACTTC. Protein: CAISEPNSHEQYF.

This clonotype was seen many times. V is TRBV20-1 and J is TRBJ1-1; no definite D call. V was trimmed by 1 base and J by 3 bases, leaving 9 bases between them. This CDR3 contains 13 residues. The germline V gene has CDR1 DFQATT and CDR2 SNEGSKA (reference sequence). The CDR3 reads CSARGYSYTEAFF. CDR3 sequence (DNA): TGCAGTGCTAGAGGGTACAGCTACACTGAAGCTTTCTTT.

This clonotype came up many times. The genes are TRBV20-1 and TRBJ2-3; D assignment may be TRBD1 or TRBD2 (6 bases each). Trimming took off 0 bases at V and 6 bases at J, with 16 bases between the two ends. CDR1 is DFQATT and CDR2 is SNEGSKA in the germline V gene (reference sequence). The CDR3 is 15 amino acids. The CDR3 DNA sequence: TGCAGTGCTAGAGAATTTGGAACAGGGACTGATACGCAGTATTTT. This codes for CSAREFGTGTDTQYF.

The chain joins TRBV3-1 to TRBJ2-5; D tentatively reads TRBD1 or TRBD2 (5 bases each). V was clipped by 0 bases and J by 6 bases, with 14 bases between them. Germline loops: CDR1 LGHDT, CDR2 YNNKEL (reference sequence). The CDR3 extends over 15 amino acids. The chain's CDR3 is CASSQDWDHGKTQYF. The DNA for the CDR3 is TGTGCCAGCAGCCAAGATTGGGACCACGGAAAGACCCAGTACTTC.

This clonotype was counted many times. The chain employs TRBV4-3 and TRBJ2-2; D might be TRBD1 (6 bases). Trimming pared 0 bases from V and 3 bases from J, leaving 11 bases between. CDR1 and CDR2 (germline): LGHNA, YSLEER. The CDR3 covers 16 residues. DNA for the CDR3: TGCGCCAGCAGCCAAGAGCAAGGACAGCACACCGGGGAGCTGTTTTTT. Translation: CASSQEQGQHTGELFF.

This clonotype has ten or more counts. The rearrangement links TRBV20-1 to TRBJ2-7; 11 bases line up with TRBD2. The CDR3 runs to 16 residues. Germline trimming cut 3 bases from V and 0 bases from J; bases unmatched to any gene: 7. The germline V gene encodes CDR1 DFQATT and CDR2 SNEGSKA (reference sequence). In nucleotides, the CDR3 is TGCAGTGCTAGCGCGGGACTAGCGGCCCTCTCCTACGAGCAGTACTTC. It translates to CSASAGLAALSYEQYF.

This clonotype was seen at least ten times. The CDR3 reads CASSLRWGNTEAFF. The CDR3 nucleotides are TGTGCCAGCAGTTTAAGGTGGGGAAACACTGAAGCTTTCTTT. The rearrangement uses TRBV12-3 or TRBV12-4 and TRBJ1-1; unclear D gene. This CDR3 is built from 14 residues. V lost 2 bases, J lost 2 bases, and 9 bases lay in between.

The CDR3 region is CASSEARGDTGELFF. The CDR3 region has the DNA TGTGCCAGCAGTGAAGCCAGGGGTGACACCGGGGAGCTGTTTTTT. This sequence joins TRBV2 and TRBJ2-2, with D tentatively TRBD1 (6 bases). V dropped 0 bases and J dropped 3 bases, with 8 bases sitting between them. Per the germline V gene, CDR1 is SNHLY and CDR2 is FYNNEI. This CDR3 has 15 amino acids.

At least ten counts were recorded for this clonotype. V and J are TRBV10-3 and TRBJ2-2; D ambiguous. Looked up from germline, CDR1 is ENHRY and CDR2 is SYGVKD. V was shortened by 0 bases and J by 4 bases, with 3 bases between the two germline ends. The CDR3 loop spans 13 amino acids. This CDR3 is CAISESPTGELFF. As DNA, the CDR3 is TGTGCCATCAGTGAGTCCCCCACCGGGGAGCTGTTTTTT.

This clonotype has a count of ten or more. The chain combines TRBV20-1 with TRBJ2-5, with 8 bases lining up with TRBD1. The germline V gene has CDR1 DFQATT and CDR2 SNEGSKA (reference sequence). The junction had 4 bases not matched to a gene; V was cut back by 2 bases and J by 5 bases. CDR3 length: 13 residues. The CDR3 protein is CSARTGGTETQYF. The DNA of the CDR3 is TGCAGTGCTAGAACAGGGGGGACGGAGACCCAGTACTTC.

This clonotype was picked up many times. The rearrangement uses TRBV24-1 and TRBJ2-3, with a tentative D call TRBD2 (7 bases). The CDR3 runs 15 residues. CDR1 is KGHDR and CDR2 is SFDVKD in the germline V gene. Trimming pared 4 bases from V and 5 bases from J, leaving 15 bases between. The CDR3 spells CATSEPGGGGDTQYF. The CDR3 DNA sequence: TGTGCCACCAGTGAGCCGGGGGGAGGGGGAGATACGCAGTATTTT.

The V call is TRBV14, the J call TRBJ2-1; D unclear. The CDR3 runs to 15 residues. The V and J ends lost 6 bases and 6 bases respectively, with 18 bases between them. In germline, CDR1 is SGHDN, CDR2 FVKESK. The CDR3 loop is CASSPFDLSSNEQFF. The CDR3 coding sequence is TGTGCCAGCAGTCCATTTGACTTATCCAGCAATGAGCAGTTCTTC.

Ten or more counts support this clonotype. The V and J genes are TRBV3-1 and TRBJ2-7; TRBD1 aligns across 9 bases. V was pared by 0 bases and J by 3 bases, with 3 bases of the junction left unmatched. The CDR3 totals 15 residues. Germline V lookup: CDR1 LGHDT, CDR2 YNNKEL (reference sequence). Written as DNA, the CDR3 is TGTGCCAGCAGCCAAGACCAGGGACAGGGCTACGAGCAGTACTTC. Protein product: CASSQDQGQGYEQYF.

This clonotype was counted ten times or more. The chain combines TRBV5-1 with TRBJ1-1; D gene unclear. Germline values: CDR1 SGHRS, CDR2 YFSETQ. V dropped 4 bases and J dropped 0 bases, with 10 bases sitting between them. The CDR3 has 14 residues. The CDR3 loop is CASSPQTVNTEAFF. CDR3 DNA sequence: TGCGCCAGCAGCCCCCAGACCGTGAACACTGAAGCTTTCTTT.

The sample holds many counts of this clonotype. The chain couples TRBV24-1 to TRBJ2-7, with TRBD2 matching over 7 bases. The germline V gene encodes CDR1 KGHDR and CDR2 SFDVKD. Trimming cost V 4 bases and J 2 bases; bases outside gene matches: 25. The CDR3 is 21 amino acids. Written as DNA, the CDR3 is TGTGCCACCAGTGACTCCGGGGGGAGTGAAGGGAACTTCAGATGCCCCTACGAGCAGTACTTC. Residues: CATSDSGGSEGNFRCPYEQYF.

This clonotype was recorded at least ten times. V is TRBV29-1 and J is TRBJ2-7; TRBD1 might be the D (5 bases). V lost 6 bases, J lost 3 bases, and 15 bases lay in between. Germline CDR1 and CDR2: SQVTM and ANQGSEA. The CDR3 is 13 amino acids. The CDR3 loop is CSVGEGVYYEQYF. As DNA, the CDR3 is TGCAGCGTCGGTGAAGGGGTCTACTACGAGCAGTACTTC.

This clonotype was detected ten times or more. This chain uses TRBV9 with TRBJ2-7, with D unclear. The CDR3 is made up of 14 amino acids. The germline CDR1 and CDR2 sequences are SGDLS and YYNGEE. Trimming took 2 bases from V and 4 from J, leaving 13 bases between them. The CDR3, as DNA: TGTGCCAGCAGCGTTGGTAGCTCCGCGTACGAGCAGTACTTC. Amino acids: CASSVGSSAYEQYF. Complete variable domain (other parts from reference TRBV9 and TRBJ2-7): DSGVTQTPKHLITATGQRVTLRCSPRSGDLSVYWYQQSLDQGLQFLIQYYNGEERAKGNILERFSAQQFPDLHSELNLSSLELGDSALYFCASSVGSSAYEQYFGPGTRLTVT.

This clonotype was detected many times. The chain is built from TRBV7-9 and TRBJ2-3, with 8 bases matching TRBD2. CDR1 SEHNR and CDR2 FQNEAQ come from the germline V gene (reference sequence). J gave up 2 bases and V 1 base, and 5 bases lay outside the gene matches. The CDR3 has 16 amino acids. The CDR3 nucleotides read TGTGCCAGCAGCTTAGGGCTAGCGGGTGACACAGATACGCAGTATTTT. Encoded protein: CASSLGLAGDTDTQYF.

This clonotype occurred many times. The chain employs TRBV20-1 and TRBJ1-1; perhaps TRBD1 as D (6 bases). CDR3 length equals 13 residues. CDR1 and CDR2 from the germline V gene are DFQATT and SNEGSKA (reference sequence). Trimming took 6 bases from V and 2 from J, leaving 13 bases between them. The DNA for the CDR3 is TGCAGTGCGCGGACAGACCTTAACACTGAAGCTTTCTTT. Its protein product is CSARTDLNTEAFF.

A word on this clonotype: This may come from a read error, since a much larger clone is one base off. V gene TRBV29-1 combines with J gene TRBJ2-1; D is unresolved. Germline V CDR1 and CDR2: SQVTM, ANQGSEA. The CDR3 extends over 10 amino acids. This CDR3 is CSGNYNEKFF. The DNA of the CDR3 is TGCAGCGGAAATTACAATGAGAAGTTCTTC.

This clonotype has ten or more counts. The J gene is TRBJ1-1, the V gene TRBV27; D call uncertain. Germline V gene sequence: CDR1 MNHEY, CDR2 SMNVEV (reference sequence). The V end was cut by 2 bases, the J end by 1 base, with 8 bases between. The CDR3 is 14 amino acids. The CDR3 loop reads CASSLMGGNTEAFF. For the CDR3, the DNA is TGTGCCAGCAGTTTAATGGGAGGGAACACTGAAGCTTTCTTT.

This clonotype was observed a few times. The V gene is TRBV28, the J gene TRBJ2-7; D is unclear. Trimming took off 2 bases at V and 1 base at J, with 6 bases between the two ends. CDR3 length equals 13 residues. Germline V gene lookup returns CDR1 MDHEN and CDR2 SYDVKM. CDR3 in DNA: TGTGCCAGCAGTTTAGTTGTTTCCTACGAGCAGTACTTC. Its protein is CASSLVVSYEQYF.

At least ten counts were recorded for this clonotype. The chain is built from TRBV5-1 and TRBJ2-1; D is tentatively TRBD1 or TRBD2 (6 bases each). Trimming removed 1 base from V and 5 bases from J, with 10 bases in between. Germline V gene data show CDR1 as SGHRS and CDR2 as YFSETQ. The CDR3 totals 14 residues. The CDR3 DNA reads TGCGCCAGCAGCTTGACGGGGGCCGACAATGAGCAGTTCTTC. Translating it yields CASSLTGADNEQFF.